These T cell receptor beta chains were read from a single sample in a study of blood T cell repertoires in COVID-19. Here immunoSEQ multiplex PCR was the method, and the copy in TCRdb shows in-frame clones only, minus some. In the table there are about 270,000 clones, around 81% of which are singletons. The material sequenced was peripheral blood. These receptors all stem from a woman aged 60-70 years with active or convalescent COVID-19. The CDR3 runs from the conserved cysteine through the conserved F or W. The D gene is left open where the match is weak. Only part of the rows carry a size: once, few, many, or a class if the clone is expanded.

clone_size	j_call	d_call	v_call	cdr3_nt	cdr3_aa
-	TRBJ2-1	TRBD2	TRBV13	TGTGCCAGCGTTCTAGCGGGCTACAATGAGCAGTTCTTC	CASVLAGYNEQFF
-	TRBJ2-5	TRBD2	TRBV3-1/TRBV3-2	TGTGCCAGCAGCCAAGAGGGACTAGTGGGAGAGACCCAGTACTTC	CASSQEGLVGETQYF
-	TRBJ1-5	-	TRBV4-1	TGCGCCAGCAGCCAAGATACGTTCGGGGTGTTTAGCAATCAGCCCCAGCATTTT	CASSQDTFGVFSNQPQHF
-	TRBJ1-2	TRBD1	TRBV4-2	TGTGCCAGCAGCCAGGACAGGAGTGGCTACACCTTC	CASSQDRSGYTF
-	TRBJ1-3	-	TRBV6-6	TGTGCCAGCAGTTACCTCGACAGAGCCTCTGGAAACACCATATATTTT	CASSYLDRASGNTIYF
-	TRBJ1-6	TRBD1	TRBV7-6	TGTGCCAGCAGCCGGGACAGGGCGAATTCACCCCTCCACTTT	CASSRDRANSPLHF
-	TRBJ1-2	-	TRBV19	TGTGCCAGTAGTATAGCCGGAGATCTGGGCTACACCTTC	CASSIAGDLGYTF
-	TRBJ2-7	-	TRBV6-5	TGTGCCAGCAGTTATGGCCTCAGTCGGGGCTACGAGCAGTACTTC	CASSYGLSRGYEQYF
-	TRBJ1-4	TRBD1	TRBV11-2	TGTGCCAGCAGCAACCGGGACAGTTTTAATGAAAAACTGTTTTTT	CASSNRDSFNEKLFF
-	TRBJ2-7	TRBD1	TRBV28	TGTGCCAGCGGGACCTGGGACAGCGAGCAGTACTTC	CASGTWDSEQYF
-	TRBJ2-7	-	TRBV10-3	TGTGCCATCAGTGAGGGGACAACGAAAGGGGAGCAGTACTTC	CAISEGTTKGEQYF
-	TRBJ1-3	-	TRBV10-1	TGCGCCAGCAGACCGGGGGTAGAGGCGGGAAACACCATATATTTT	CASRPGVEAGNTIYF
-	TRBJ2-7	TRBD1	TRBV27	TGTGCCAGCAGTCCGACAGGGATCGAGCAGTACTTC	CASSPTGIEQYF
few	TRBJ1-2	-	TRBV19	TGTGCCAGTAGCCCCGAGGCAGCTAACTATGGCTACACCTTC	CASSPEAANYGYTF
-	TRBJ1-4	TRBD1	TRBV3-1/TRBV3-2	TGTGCCAGCAGCCAAACCTCTACAGGGGGCAGTAATGAAAAACTGTTTTTT	CASSQTSTGGSNEKLFF
-	TRBJ1-1	-	TRBV7-2	TGTGCCAGCAGCGGTGGGTTTAGCTTGGAGTCCGCTTTCTTT	CASSGGFSLESAFF
-	TRBJ2-7	TRBD1	TRBV12-3/TRBV12-4	TGTGCCAGCGGGCGGACAGGGTCTACCGAGCAGTACTTC	CASGRTGSTEQYF
-	TRBJ2-3	TRBD2	TRBV18	TGTGCCAGCTCACCACCGGGACTAGCGGGGGGGCAAGATACGCAGTATTTT	CASSPPGLAGGQDTQYF
-	TRBJ1-2	TRBD1	TRBV13	TGTGCCAGCAGCAATGGACAGGGGGTTCTCTATGGCTACACCTTC	CASSNGQGVLYGYTF
-	TRBJ2-1	TRBD2	TRBV7-2	TGTGCCAGCAGCTTAGAGGGACTAGGTGAGCAGTTCTTC	CASSLEGLGEQFF
-	TRBJ2-3	TRBD2	TRBV7-3	TGTGCCAGCAGCTTCTCCTCCGGGACTAGCGGTAGCACAGATACGCAGTATTTT	CASSFSSGTSGSTDTQYF
-	TRBJ1-5	TRBD1	TRBV19	TGTGCCAGTAGCCCTGACAGGGGTGGTCAGCCCCAGCATTTT	CASSPDRGGQPQHF
-	TRBJ1-5	-	TRBV6-2/TRBV6-3	TGTGCCAGCAGTTACCTCATCGGGGGACATCAGCCCCAGCATTTT	CASSYLIGGHQPQHF
few	TRBJ1-6	TRBD1	TRBV5-1	TGCGCCAGCAGCTCGGGACAGGGAGGGAATTCACCCCTCCACTTT	CASSSGQGGNSPLHF
-	TRBJ1-1	-	TRBV7-9	TGTGCCAGCAGTCCAGGGGTTCCCAACACTGAAGCTTTCTTT	CASSPGVPNTEAFF
-	TRBJ2-2	-	TRBV5-1	TGCGCCAGCAGCTTGGGCACAGGACGGAACACCGGGGAGCTGTTTTTT	CASSLGTGRNTGELFF
once	TRBJ2-2	-	TRBV3-1/TRBV3-2	TGTGCCAGCAGCCAAGGGAAACGTCGGGGTAACACCGGGGAGCTGTTTTTT	CASSQGKRRGNTGELFF
-	TRBJ1-5	TRBD1	TRBV27	TGTGCCAGCGGAGACAGGGCCAATCAGCCCCAGCATTTT	CASGDRANQPQHF
-	TRBJ1-5	TRBD1	TRBV18	TGTGCCAGCTCACGGACAGGGAGCAATCAGCCCCAGCATTTT	CASSRTGSNQPQHF
-	TRBJ1-1	-	TRBV5-4	TGTGCCAGCAGCTCCTATCGGGGTAACACTGAAGCTTTCTTT	CASSSYRGNTEAFF
few	TRBJ2-3	TRBD2	TRBV5-8	TGTGCCAGCAGCTTAGGAGCGGGGGGGGGAGATACGCAGTATTTT	CASSLGAGGGDTQYF
once	TRBJ1-6	TRBD1	TRBV6-2/TRBV6-3	TGTGCCAGCAGTCCAGTCGACAGGGGTAATTCACCCCTCCACTTT	CASSPVDRGNSPLHF
-	TRBJ1-1	-	TRBV30	TGTGCCTGGAGTGTGGAGACGGGGACTGAAGCTTTCTTT	CAWSVETGTEAFF
few	TRBJ1-2	TRBD1	TRBV30	TGTGCCTGGGACAGGGGAGGAAACGGCTACACCTTC	CAWDRGGNGYTF
few	TRBJ1-5	TRBD1	TRBV2	TGTGCCAGCAGTTGGGACAGTTACAATCAGCCCCAGCATTTT	CASSWDSYNQPQHF
-	TRBJ1-6	-	TRBV19	TGTGCCAGTAGTATTCTAGCCTCGAATTCACCCCTCCACTTT	CASSILASNSPLHF
few	TRBJ1-2	-	TRBV14	TGTGCCAGCAGCCAAGTATTTCGGGGGAGGTATACAGCCTATGGCTACACCTTC	CASSQVFRGRYTAYGYTF
-	TRBJ1-2	-	TRBV15	TGTGCCACCAGCAGAGATGTCGGGAGTCTCACCTATGGCTACACCTTC	CATSRDVGSLTYGYTF
once	TRBJ2-7	TRBD2	TRBV7-2	TGTGCCAGCAGCTTAATAGCGGGGAGCCAGTATGAGCAGTACTTC	CASSLIAGSQYEQYF
-	TRBJ1-6	-	TRBV4-3	TGCGCCAGCAGCCAAGTTACGGGGAAGAATTCACCCCTCCACTTT	CASSQVTGKNSPLHF
-	TRBJ2-4	-	TRBV6-5	TGTGCCAGCAGTTACCGGGACAATGGGGACATTCAGTACTTC	CASSYRDNGDIQYF
-	TRBJ1-4	-	TRBV3-1/TRBV3-2	TGTGCCAGCAGCCAAGAGGGGGGACCAAATGAAAAACTGTTTTTT	CASSQEGGPNEKLFF
-	TRBJ1-1	TRBD1	TRBV4-1	TGCGCCAGCAGCCAAGGGGACAGGGGAGACACTGAAGCTTTCTTT	CASSQGDRGDTEAFF
many	TRBJ1-1	TRBD1	TRBV18	TGTGCCAGCTCACCATTTGGGACAGGGAACACTGAAGCTTTCTTT	CASSPFGTGNTEAFF
-	TRBJ1-4	TRBD1	TRBV15	TGTGCCACCAGCAGAGGAGGCAGGGGGTCAAATGAAAAACTGTTTTTT	CATSRGGRGSNEKLFF
once	TRBJ2-3	-	TRBV7-2	TGTGCCAGCAGCTTACGGGGGTTGCAAGCTACGCAGTATTTT	CASSLRGLQATQYF
-	TRBJ2-7	-	TRBV19	TGTGCCAGCCCCGATGGCAGGTTCTACGAGCAGTACTTC	CASPDGRFYEQYF
-	TRBJ1-5	-	TRBV30	TGTGCCTGGAGTGTTACGGGGAATCAGCCCCAGCATTTT	CAWSVTGNQPQHF
-	TRBJ2-1	TRBD2	TRBV6-5	TGTGCCAGCAGCAGACTAGCGGGGGGTAATGAGCAGTTCTTC	CASSRLAGGNEQFF
-	TRBJ2-5	TRBD2	TRBV7-2	TGTGCCAGCAGCCAGAGGACTAGCGGGCTCCTCCAAGAGACCCAGTACTTC	CASSQRTSGLLQETQYF
-	TRBJ2-1	TRBD1	TRBV7-2	TGTGCCAGCAGCTTAGATACAGGGGCCCGGAATGAGCAGTTCTTC	CASSLDTGARNEQFF
few	TRBJ1-4	-	TRBV18	TGTGCCAGCTCACCTAGGCGGGGAAGGGATGAAAAACTGTTTTTT	CASSPRRGRDEKLFF
few	TRBJ2-4	TRBD2	TRBV18	TGTGCCAGCTCAGGGGGGGACATTCAGTACTTC	CASSGGDIQYF
-	TRBJ2-3	-	TRBV7-9	TGTGCCAGCAATTCCTTCCAGGGATTCGATACGCAGTATTTT	CASNSFQGFDTQYF